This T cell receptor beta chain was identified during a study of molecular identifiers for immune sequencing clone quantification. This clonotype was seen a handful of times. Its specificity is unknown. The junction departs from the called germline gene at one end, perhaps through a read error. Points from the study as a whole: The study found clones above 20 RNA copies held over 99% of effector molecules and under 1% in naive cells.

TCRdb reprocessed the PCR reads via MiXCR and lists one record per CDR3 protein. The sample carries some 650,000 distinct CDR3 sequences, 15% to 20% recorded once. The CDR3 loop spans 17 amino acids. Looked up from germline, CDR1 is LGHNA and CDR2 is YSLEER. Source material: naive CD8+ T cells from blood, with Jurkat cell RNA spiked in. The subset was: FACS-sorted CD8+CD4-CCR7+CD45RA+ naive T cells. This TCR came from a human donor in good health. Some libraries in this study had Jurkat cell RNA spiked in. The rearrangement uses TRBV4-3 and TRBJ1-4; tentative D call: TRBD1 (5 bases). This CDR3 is CAGSQTTSQGVEEKLFF. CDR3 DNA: TGCGCCGGCAGCCAAACCACATCCCAGGGTGTAGAGGAAAAACTGTTTTTT.